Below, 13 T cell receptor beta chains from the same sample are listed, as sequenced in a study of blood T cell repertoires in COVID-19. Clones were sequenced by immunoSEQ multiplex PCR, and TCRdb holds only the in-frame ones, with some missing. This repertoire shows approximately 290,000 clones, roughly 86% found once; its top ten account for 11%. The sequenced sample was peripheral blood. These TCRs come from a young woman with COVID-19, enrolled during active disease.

The CDR3 here is CASSRERLALAKNIQYF. DNA for the CDR3: TGTGCCAGCAGCCGAGAACGACTAGCCCTAGCCAAAAACATTCAGTACTTC. V and J are TRBV5-8 and TRBJ2-4; the match to TRBD2 covers 7 bases. CDR1 and CDR2 (germline): SGHTS, YDEGEE. This CDR3 is built from 17 residues. Germline trimming cut 4 bases from V and 0 bases from J; bases unmatched to any gene: 10.

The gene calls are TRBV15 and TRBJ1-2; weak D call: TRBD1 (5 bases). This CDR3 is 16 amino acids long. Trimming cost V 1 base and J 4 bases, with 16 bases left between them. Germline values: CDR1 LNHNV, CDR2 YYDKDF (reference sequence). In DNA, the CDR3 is TGTGCCACCAGCAGAGCCCGAGAGCAGGGTGCCTATGGCTACACCTTC. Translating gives CATSRAREQGAYGYTF.

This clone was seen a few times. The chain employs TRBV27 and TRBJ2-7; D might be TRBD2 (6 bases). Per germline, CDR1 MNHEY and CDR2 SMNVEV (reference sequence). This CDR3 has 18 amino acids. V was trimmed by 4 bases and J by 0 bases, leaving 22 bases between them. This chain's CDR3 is CASSWRAGMGRSSYEQYF. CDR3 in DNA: TGTGCCAGCAGTTGGAGGGCGGGTATGGGTAGGAGCTCCTACGAGCAGTACTTC.

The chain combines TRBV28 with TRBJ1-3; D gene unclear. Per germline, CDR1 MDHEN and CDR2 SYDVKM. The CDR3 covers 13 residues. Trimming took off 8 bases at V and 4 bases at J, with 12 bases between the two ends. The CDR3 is CASDTGWGNTIYF. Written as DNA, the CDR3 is TGTGCCAGCGATACGGGTTGGGGAAACACCATATATTTT. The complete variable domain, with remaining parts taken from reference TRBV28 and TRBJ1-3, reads DVKVTQSSRYLVKRTGEKVFLECVQDMDHENMFWYRQDPGLGLRLIYFSYDVKMKEKGDIPEGYSVSREKKERFSLILESASTNQTSMYLCASDTGWGNTIYFGEGSWLTVV.

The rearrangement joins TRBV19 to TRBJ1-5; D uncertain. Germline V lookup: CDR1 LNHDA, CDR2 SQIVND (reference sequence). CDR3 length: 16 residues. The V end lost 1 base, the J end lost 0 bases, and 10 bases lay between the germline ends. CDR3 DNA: TGTGCCAGTAGTATAGGGAGGGTCAATAGCAATCAGCCCCAGCATTTT. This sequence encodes CASSIGRVNSNQPQHF.

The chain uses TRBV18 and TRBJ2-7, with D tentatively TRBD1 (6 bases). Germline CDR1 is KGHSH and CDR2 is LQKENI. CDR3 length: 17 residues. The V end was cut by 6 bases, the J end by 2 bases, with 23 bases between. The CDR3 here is CASSLLPGHSQTYEQYF. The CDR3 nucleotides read TGTGCCAGCTCGCTCCTACCGGGACATTCACAAACCTACGAGCAGTACTTC.

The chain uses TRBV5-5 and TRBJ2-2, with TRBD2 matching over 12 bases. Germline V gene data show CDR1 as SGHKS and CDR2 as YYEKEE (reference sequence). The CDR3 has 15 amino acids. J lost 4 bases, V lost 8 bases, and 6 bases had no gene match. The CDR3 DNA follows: TGTGCCAGTTTAACTAGCGGGGGGACCACCGGGGAGCTGTTTTTT. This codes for CASLTSGGTTGELFF.

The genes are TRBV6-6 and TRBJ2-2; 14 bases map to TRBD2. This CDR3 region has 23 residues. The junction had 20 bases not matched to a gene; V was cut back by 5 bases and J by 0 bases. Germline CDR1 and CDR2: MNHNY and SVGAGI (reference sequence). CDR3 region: CASSPPRTSGGIPPDTNTGELFF. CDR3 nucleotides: TGTGCCAGCAGTCCCCCTAGGACTAGCGGGGGGATCCCCCCCGATACGAACACCGGGGAGCTGTTTTTT.

The CDR3 DNA reads TGTGCCAGCAGCGGGGACCCAGGGGGCGGAACTGAAGCTTTCTTT. Its translation is CASSGDPGGGTEAFF. The chain has TRBV9 and TRBJ1-1; 8 nucleotides line up with TRBD1. CDR1 and CDR2 (germline): SGDLS, YYNGEE. This CDR3 contains 15 residues. The trim removed 3 bases at V and 5 bases at J, leaving 9 bases unmatched.

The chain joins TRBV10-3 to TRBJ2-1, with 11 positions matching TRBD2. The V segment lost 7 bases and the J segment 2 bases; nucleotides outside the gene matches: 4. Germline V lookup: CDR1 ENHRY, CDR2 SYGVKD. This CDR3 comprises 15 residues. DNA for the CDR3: TGTGCCATCAATCCGACTAGCGGGGCCTACAATGAGCAGTTCTTC. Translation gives CAINPTSGAYNEQFF.

CDR3 loop: CASKGKGGHETEAFF. The CDR3 coding sequence is TGTGCCAGTAAAGGGAAAGGGGGCCACGAGACTGAAGCTTTCTTT. This chain uses TRBV19 with TRBJ1-1, with 7 bases aligning to TRBD1. Germline trimming cut 7 bases from V and 5 bases from J; bases unmatched to any gene: 13. CDR3 length equals 15 residues. CDR1 and CDR2 (germline): LNHDA, SQIVND (reference sequence).

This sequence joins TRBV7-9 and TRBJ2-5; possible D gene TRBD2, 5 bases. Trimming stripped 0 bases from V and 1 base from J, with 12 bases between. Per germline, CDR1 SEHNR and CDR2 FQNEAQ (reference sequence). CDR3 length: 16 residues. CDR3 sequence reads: CASSLARRAAQETQYF. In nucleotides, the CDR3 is TGTGCCAGCAGCTTAGCGCGTAGAGCGGCCCAAGAGACCCAGTACTTC.

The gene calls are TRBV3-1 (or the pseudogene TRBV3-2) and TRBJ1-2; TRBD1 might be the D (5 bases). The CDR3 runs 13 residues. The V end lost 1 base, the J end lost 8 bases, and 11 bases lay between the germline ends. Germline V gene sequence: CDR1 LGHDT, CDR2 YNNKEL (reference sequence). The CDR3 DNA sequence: TGTGCCAGCAGCCAAGCCAGGGAATACGGCTACACCTTC. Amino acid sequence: CASSQAREYGYTF.